The present TCR beta chain was sequenced within a study of Tregs in tolerant kidney transplant recipients. Per the germline V gene, CDR1 is SEHNR and CDR2 is FQNEAQ (reference sequence). V lost 1 base and J lost 6; bases outside the gene matches: 2. This CDR3 spans 15 amino acids. Unstimulated Tregs (CD4+CD25+CD127-) and CD4+CD25- non-Tregs were sorted from PBMCs. The table came from immunoSEQ multiplex PCR; TCRdb's copy has only in-frame clones and leaves some out. Of 100,000 to 120,000 clones listed, around 90% were seen once; the top ten hold nearly 0.35%. V is TRBV7-9 and J is TRBJ1-5; 11 bases map to TRBD1. This specimen consisted of CD4+ T cells from blood, obtained before the transplant. The clonotype originates from a human donor who received a combined kidney and bone marrow transplant. CDR3 in amino acids: CASSLGGTGGQPQHF. The CDR3 bases are TGTGCCAGCAGCTTAGGCGGGACAGGGGGTCAGCCCCAGCATTTT.